These T cell receptor beta chains were read from a single sample in a study of blood T cell repertoires in COVID-19. TCRdb keeps only in-frame clones here, not all; method: immunoSEQ multiplex PCR. The table records some 76,000 clones, 82% of them present only once. The sample was peripheral blood. The origin of the receptors is a man aged 45-65 years with acute or convalescent COVID-19. Both conserved end residues are part of each CDR3. The order of the fields is D gene, V gene, clone size, J gene, CDR3 protein, CDR3 DNA. The D gene is left open where the match is weak. Rows give clone size only sometimes, using once, few, many, or a class for an expanded clone.

D: NA
V: TRBV21-1
size: NA
J: TRBJ1-2
CDR3: CASTTNRFYGYTF
DNA: TGTGCCAGCACCACCAACAGGTTCTATGGCTACACCTTC

D: TRBD2
V: TRBV28
size: NA
J: TRBJ2-7
CDR3: CASSSAGLAGGPSYEQYF
DNA: TGTGCCAGCAGTTCCGCGGGACTAGCGGGAGGCCCTTCCTACGAGCAGTACTTC

D: TRBD1
V: TRBV18
size: NA
J: TRBJ1-1
CDR3: CASSPPGQGAFVGTEAFF
DNA: TGTGCCAGCTCACCCCCGGGACAGGGGGCTTTTGTGGGCACTGAAGCTTTCTTT

D: TRBD2
V: TRBV28
size: NA
J: TRBJ2-6
CDR3: CASSPIFLAGVSGANVLTF
DNA: TGTGCCAGCAGTCCTATATTTCTAGCGGGAGTTTCTGGGGCCAACGTCCTGACTTTC

D: NA
V: TRBV19
size: NA
J: TRBJ1-2
CDR3: CASSRRGGNYGYTF
DNA: TGTGCCAGTAGTAGGCGGGGGGGAAACTATGGCTACACCTTC

D: TRBD2
V: TRBV7-2
size: few
J: TRBJ2-3
CDR3: CASSPPGRVCCHTQYF
DNA: TGTGCCAGCAGCCCTCCGGGGAGGGTGTGCTGTCATACGCAGTATTTT

D: NA
V: TRBV27
size: few
J: TRBJ2-7
CDR3: CASSFHFQGLEQYF
DNA: TGTGCCAGCAGTTTCCACTTCCAGGGTCTCGAGCAGTACTTC

D: TRBD1
V: TRBV6-5
size: once
J: TRBJ1-1
CDR3: CASTRTGGDTEAFF
DNA: TGTGCCAGCACCCGGACAGGGGGAGATACTGAAGCTTTCTTT

D: NA
V: TRBV3-1/TRBV3-2
size: NA
J: TRBJ1-1
CDR3: CASSQDGVGNTEAFF
DNA: TGTGCCAGCAGCCAAGACGGGGTGGGGAACACTGAAGCTTTCTTT

D: TRBD2
V: TRBV15
size: once
J: TRBJ2-3
CDR3: CATSRDSLAGGDTQYF
DNA: TGTGCCACCAGCAGAGATAGCCTAGCGGGGGGCGATACGCAGTATTTT

D: NA
V: TRBV3-1/TRBV3-2
size: NA
J: TRBJ2-7
CDR3: CASSQVGGYEQYF
DNA: TGTGCCAGCAGCCAAGTTGGGGGGTACGAGCAGTACTTC

D: NA
V: TRBV24-1
size: NA
J: TRBJ2-7
CDR3: CATSGNRATYEQYF
DNA: TGTGCCACCAGTGGTAACAGGGCAACCTACGAGCAGTACTTC

D: TRBD1
V: TRBV6-1
size: NA
J: TRBJ1-5
CDR3: CASSEVQGLGNQPQHF
DNA: TGTGCCAGCAGTGAAGTACAGGGGTTAGGCAATCAGCCCCAGCATTTT

D: NA
V: TRBV7-3
size: NA
J: TRBJ2-7
CDR3: CASSLTGAGEQYF
DNA: TGTGCCAGCAGCTTAACAGGCGCGGGTGAGCAGTACTTC

D: TRBD2
V: TRBV5-1
size: NA
J: TRBJ2-5
CDR3: CASSLALAGGPQETQYF
DNA: TGCGCCAGCAGCTTGGCCCTAGCGGGAGGCCCACAAGAGACCCAGTACTTC

D: NA
V: TRBV18
size: NA
J: TRBJ1-1
CDR3: CASLEWASDTEAFF
DNA: TGTGCCAGCCTCGAGTGGGCTTCGGACACTGAAGCTTTCTTT

D: TRBD2
V: TRBV19
size: once
J: TRBJ2-3
CDR3: CASSPTGLAGGVGADTQYF
DNA: TGTGCCAGTAGCCCGACGGGACTAGCGGGCGGTGTGGGGGCAGATACGCAGTATTTT

D: NA
V: TRBV6-1
size: NA
J: TRBJ1-5
CDR3: CASSEAGSFYQPQHF
DNA: TGTGCCAGCAGTGAAGCGGGCTCTTTTTATCAGCCCCAGCATTTT

D: NA
V: TRBV5-1
size: NA
J: TRBJ2-5
CDR3: CASSAGLAGETQYF
DNA: TGCGCCAGCAGTGCGGGACTCGCGGGGGAGACCCAGTACTTC

D: NA
V: TRBV10-3
size: once
J: TRBJ1-3
CDR3: CASVAGSSGNTIYF
DNA: TGTGCCTCCGTCGCGGGAAGCTCTGGAAACACCATATATTTT

D: NA
V: TRBV30
size: NA
J: TRBJ1-3
CDR3: CAEASRNTIYF
DNA: TGTGCCGAGGCTAGTAGGAACACCATATATTTT

D: NA
V: TRBV7-3
size: NA
J: TRBJ2-6
CDR3: CASSSLRGANVLTF
DNA: TGTGCCAGCAGCTCCTTGCGTGGGGCCAACGTCCTGACTTTC

D: NA
V: TRBV7-9
size: NA
J: TRBJ2-1
CDR3: CASSNLGGGPRNEQFF
DNA: TGTGCCAGCAGCAATTTAGGGGGAGGGCCGCGTAATGAGCAGTTCTTC

D: NA
V: TRBV9
size: NA
J: TRBJ1-5
CDR3: CASSASSEGVRPQHF
DNA: TGTGCCAGCAGCGCCTCCTCGGAAGGGGTGAGGCCCCAGCATTTT

D: NA
V: TRBV9
size: few
J: TRBJ1-2
CDR3: CASSGNGVGGYGYGYTF
DNA: TGTGCCAGCAGCGGGAACGGAGTCGGAGGGTACGGATATGGCTACACCTTC

D: TRBD1
V: TRBV2
size: NA
J: TRBJ2-1
CDR3: CASSIVGTVLYNEQFF
DNA: TGTGCCAGCAGCATTGTCGGGACAGTACTCTACAATGAGCAGTTCTTC

D: NA
V: TRBV7-2
size: NA
J: TRBJ1-2
CDR3: CASSSPPAGTYGYTF
DNA: TGTGCCAGCAGCTCCCCCCCCGCGGGGACCTATGGCTACACCTTC

D: NA
V: TRBV7-8
size: NA
J: TRBJ1-1
CDR3: CASSLERGAEAFF
DNA: TGTGCCAGCAGCTTAGAACGAGGTGCTGAAGCTTTCTTT

D: NA
V: TRBV19
size: NA
J: TRBJ1-1
CDR3: CASSIRNTEAFF
DNA: TGTGCCAGTAGTATTAGGAACACTGAAGCTTTCTTT

D: NA
V: TRBV11-3
size: NA
J: TRBJ1-1
CDR3: CASSPSGAATEAFF
DNA: TGTGCCAGCAGCCCGAGTGGGGCTGCCACCGAAGCTTTCTTT

D: NA
V: TRBV11-2
size: NA
J: TRBJ1-2
CDR3: CASSPEGGKTDYGYTF
DNA: TGTGCCAGCAGCCCCGAGGGAGGGAAAACCGACTATGGCTACACCTTC

D: TRBD1
V: TRBV11-2
size: NA
J: TRBJ1-4
CDR3: CASSRTGGYDEKLFF
DNA: TGTGCCAGCAGCCGGACAGGGGGTTATGATGAAAAACTGTTTTTT

D: TRBD2
V: TRBV13
size: NA
J: TRBJ2-1
CDR3: CASSPGTSGGWDEQFF
DNA: TGTGCCAGCAGCCCCGGGACTAGCGGGGGGTGGGATGAGCAGTTCTTC

D: NA
V: TRBV28
size: NA
J: TRBJ1-5
CDR3: CASNGVLQPQHF
DNA: TGTGCCAGCAACGGGGTTCTTCAGCCCCAGCATTTT

D: TRBD2
V: TRBV7-2
size: NA
J: TRBJ2-3
CDR3: CATSSGRADTQYF
DNA: TGTGCCACGTCTAGCGGGAGGGCAGATACGCAGTATTTT

D: NA
V: TRBV15
size: NA
J: TRBJ2-5
CDR3: CATSPSSPLGGETQYF
DNA: TGTGCCACCAGCCCCTCCTCCCCTCTGGGGGGAGAGACCCAGTACTTC

D: TRBD2
V: TRBV9
size: few
J: TRBJ2-1
CDR3: CASSVVDSGASYNEQFF
DNA: TGTGCCAGCAGCGTAGTAGATAGCGGGGCATCTTACAATGAGCAGTTCTTC

D: NA
V: TRBV5-4
size: NA
J: TRBJ2-1
CDR3: CASSLSYNEQFF
DNA: TGTGCCAGCAGCCTGTCGTACAATGAGCAGTTCTTC

D: TRBD1
V: TRBV6-2/TRBV6-3
size: once
J: TRBJ1-1
CDR3: CASSYGGGGTEAFF
DNA: TGTGCCAGCAGTTACGGAGGGGGCGGAACTGAAGCTTTCTTT

D: TRBD1
V: TRBV7-8
size: few
J: TRBJ1-5
CDR3: CASSLRQGPSEPQHF
DNA: TGTGCCAGCAGCCTTCGACAGGGCCCAAGTGAGCCCCAGCATTTT

D: NA
V: TRBV20-1
size: NA
J: TRBJ2-5
CDR3: CSAEKEETQYF
DNA: TGCAGTGCCGAAAAGGAGGAGACCCAGTACTTC

D: TRBD2
V: TRBV7-2
size: NA
J: TRBJ2-7
CDR3: CASSLGASGGYEQYF
DNA: TGTGCCAGCAGCTTAGGTGCTAGCGGGGGGTACGAGCAGTACTTC

D: TRBD1
V: TRBV9
size: NA
J: TRBJ2-3
CDR3: CASSGGTGERTDTQYF
DNA: TGTGCCAGCAGCGGGGGGACAGGGGAGAGGACAGATACGCAGTATTTT

D: TRBD1
V: TRBV6-5
size: NA
J: TRBJ2-1
CDR3: CASSYGTGFYNEQFF
DNA: TGTGCCAGCAGTTACGGGACAGGGTTTTACAATGAGCAGTTCTTC

D: TRBD1
V: TRBV5-4
size: NA
J: TRBJ1-2
CDR3: CASSIQGAVLGYTF
DNA: TGTGCCAGCAGCATCCAGGGGGCGGTCTTGGGCTACACCTTC

D: TRBD1
V: TRBV19
size: NA
J: TRBJ1-6
CDR3: CASSSRTGDSPLHF
DNA: TGTGCCAGTAGTAGCCGGACAGGTGATTCACCCCTCCACTTT

D: NA
V: TRBV5-4
size: NA
J: TRBJ1-1
CDR3: CASSFNVEEAFF
DNA: TGTGCCAGCAGCTTCAACGTGGAGGAAGCTTTCTTT

D: TRBD2
V: TRBV6-4
size: NA
J: TRBJ2-3
CDR3: CASSDLAGGTDTQYF
DNA: TGTGCCAGCAGTGACCTAGCGGGGGGCACAGATACGCAGTATTTT

D: TRBD1
V: TRBV10-1
size: NA
J: TRBJ1-1
CDR3: CASSETGGTEAFF
DNA: TGCGCCAGCAGTGAAACAGGGGGCACTGAAGCTTTCTTT

D: NA
V: TRBV7-2
size: NA
J: TRBJ1-4
CDR3: CASSLVPRGGQNEKLFF
DNA: TGTGCCAGCAGCTTAGTACCCCGGGGGGGGCAGAATGAAAAACTGTTTTTT

D: TRBD2
V: TRBV19
size: NA
J: TRBJ2-1
CDR3: CASTAGGLSYNEQFF
DNA: TGTGCCAGTACGGCGGGAGGTCTATCCTACAATGAGCAGTTCTTC

D: NA
V: TRBV3-1/TRBV3-2
size: NA
J: TRBJ1-1
CDR3: CASSQQGSPNTEAFF
DNA: TGTGCCAGCAGCCAGCAGGGGTCCCCGAACACTGAAGCTTTCTTT

D: NA
V: TRBV11-3
size: NA
J: TRBJ2-2
CDR3: CASSLGSQVNTGELFF
DNA: TGTGCCAGCAGCTTAGGTTCCCAGGTAAACACCGGGGAGCTGTTTTTT

D: NA
V: TRBV2
size: NA
J: TRBJ1-5
CDR3: CASAPPLTGLNQPQHF
DNA: TGTGCCAGCGCCCCCCCCCTGACAGGACTGAATCAGCCCCAGCATTTT